The rows below give T cell receptor beta chains drawn from one sample of a study of radiotherapy plus CTLA-4 blockade in lung cancer. Produced via immunoSEQ multiplex PCR; TCRdb's table is partial and in-frame only. The sample carries some 70,000 clones, roughly 85% recorded once. The starting material was peripheral blood, obtained from a patient treated with radiotherapy plus ipilimumab. These receptors were obtained from a human donor with non-small cell lung cancer who had a complete response to radiotherapy plus ipilimumab. The CDR3 runs from the conserved cysteine through the conserved F or W. D genes are given only for firm matches. Some rows mark clone size as missing; the rest say once, few, many or name a class of expanded clone.

clone_size: NA; d_call: TRBD1; j_call: TRBJ1-4; v_call: TRBV19; cdr3_nt: TGTGCCAGTACAACGGGGACAGCCTCAACTAATGAAAAACTGTTTTTT; cdr3_aa: CASTTGTASTNEKLFF
clone_size: NA; d_call: NA; j_call: TRBJ1-1; v_call: TRBV4-1; cdr3_nt: TGCGCCAGCAGCCACCCGGGATACATGAACACTGAAGCTTTCTTT; cdr3_aa: CASSHPGYMNTEAFF
clone_size: NA; d_call: TRBD1; j_call: TRBJ1-1; v_call: TRBV10-3; cdr3_nt: TGTGCCATCAGTGGGGGGACAGGGAACACTGAAGCTTTCTTT; cdr3_aa: CAISGGTGNTEAFF
clone_size: NA; d_call: NA; j_call: TRBJ1-1; v_call: TRBV9; cdr3_nt: TGTGCCAGCAGCGTAGGCAGGGAGGGAACTGAAGCTTTCTTT; cdr3_aa: CASSVGREGTEAFF
clone_size: NA; d_call: TRBD1; j_call: TRBJ2-3; v_call: TRBV2; cdr3_nt: TGTGCCAGCAGTGCTCGGGACAGGGGGTCAGATACGCAGTATTTT; cdr3_aa: CASSARDRGSDTQYF
clone_size: NA; d_call: NA; j_call: TRBJ1-1; v_call: TRBV4-1; cdr3_nt: TGCGCCAGCAGCCCATTCCCCAGGGGTCGTTCTATTCAAGCTTTCTTT; cdr3_aa: CASSPFPRGRSIQAFF
clone_size: NA; d_call: NA; j_call: TRBJ1-1; v_call: TRBV30; cdr3_nt: TGTGCCTGGAGTGTACGGGCGAACACTGAAGCTTTCTTT; cdr3_aa: CAWSVRANTEAFF
clone_size: NA; d_call: TRBD1; j_call: TRBJ1-2; v_call: TRBV10-3; cdr3_nt: TGCACCACAGGGGACGCCTATGGCTACACCTTC; cdr3_aa: CTTGDAYGYTF
clone_size: NA; d_call: TRBD1; j_call: TRBJ1-2; v_call: TRBV5-4; cdr3_nt: TGTGCCAGCAGCTTGGGGTTTAGTGGGACAGGGGGTGGCTACACCTTC; cdr3_aa: CASSLGFSGTGGGYTF
clone_size: once; d_call: NA; j_call: TRBJ1-4; v_call: TRBV9; cdr3_nt: TGTGCCAGCAGCGTAGGGCAGGGGCAATATAATGAAAAACTGTTTTTT; cdr3_aa: CASSVGQGQYNEKLFF
clone_size: NA; d_call: NA; j_call: TRBJ1-1; v_call: TRBV13; cdr3_nt: TGTGCCAGCAGCATCCCCGCGGGGTTCGCCATGAACACTGAAGCTTTCTTT; cdr3_aa: CASSIPAGFAMNTEAFF
clone_size: NA; d_call: NA; j_call: TRBJ2-6; v_call: TRBV4-1; cdr3_nt: TGCGCCAGCAGCCCTCGGGGAGCCTCTGGGGCCAACGTCCTGACTTTC; cdr3_aa: CASSPRGASGANVLTF
clone_size: NA; d_call: NA; j_call: TRBJ1-6; v_call: TRBV5-1; cdr3_nt: TGCGCCAGCAGCTTCCAGAGGGACGGTAATTCACCCCTCCACTTT; cdr3_aa: CASSFQRDGNSPLHF
clone_size: NA; d_call: NA; j_call: TRBJ2-3; v_call: TRBV4-1; cdr3_nt: TGCGCCAGCAGCCCCCCCCAGGGCACAGATACGCAGTATTTT; cdr3_aa: CASSPPQGTDTQYF
clone_size: NA; d_call: NA; j_call: TRBJ1-2; v_call: TRBV18; cdr3_nt: TGTGCCAGCACCAGTGGGAGGTATGGCTACACCTTC; cdr3_aa: CASTSGRYGYTF
clone_size: NA; d_call: NA; j_call: TRBJ1-1; v_call: TRBV7-9; cdr3_nt: TGTGCCAGCAGCTTAGAGGGGAACACTGAAGCTTTCTTT; cdr3_aa: CASSLEGNTEAFF
clone_size: once; d_call: NA; j_call: TRBJ1-1; v_call: TRBV11-2; cdr3_nt: TGTGCCAGCACCGATCAAGTTCTTCGCGGCACTGAAGCTTTCTTT; cdr3_aa: CASTDQVLRGTEAFF
clone_size: NA; d_call: TRBD1; j_call: TRBJ1-3; v_call: TRBV7-2; cdr3_nt: TGTGCCAGCAGCTCCCGTCCCGGGACAGGGGGGACTGGAAACACCATATATTTT; cdr3_aa: CASSSRPGTGGTGNTIYF
clone_size: NA; d_call: TRBD2; j_call: TRBJ2-2; v_call: TRBV11-3; cdr3_nt: TGTGCCAGCAGCCGGGACGGGGGGACCGGGGAGCTGTTTTTT; cdr3_aa: CASSRDGGTGELFF
clone_size: NA; d_call: NA; j_call: TRBJ2-1; v_call: TRBV5-6; cdr3_nt: TGTGCCAGCAGCTTGGCGGGGAGATACAATGAGCAGTTCTTC; cdr3_aa: CASSLAGRYNEQFF
clone_size: few; d_call: NA; j_call: TRBJ2-1; v_call: TRBV6-5; cdr3_nt: TGTGCCAGCAGTTCCATTGGCGAGCAGTTCTTC; cdr3_aa: CASSSIGEQFF
clone_size: once; d_call: TRBD2; j_call: TRBJ2-5; v_call: TRBV5-1; cdr3_nt: TGCGCCAGCACTACTAGCGGGTTGGTTACGACCCAGTACTTC; cdr3_aa: CASTTSGLVTTQYF
clone_size: NA; d_call: NA; j_call: TRBJ2-5; v_call: TRBV19; cdr3_nt: TGTGCCAGTAGTATCCACTTTTTGGAGACCCAGTACTTC; cdr3_aa: CASSIHFLETQYF
clone_size: NA; d_call: TRBD1; j_call: TRBJ2-7; v_call: TRBV6-5; cdr3_nt: TGTGCCAGCAGTTCATTGGACAGGTCTTTCTACGAGCAGTACTTC; cdr3_aa: CASSSLDRSFYEQYF